In its sample, the clone carrying this T cell receptor beta chain was seen a few times. The antigen is unknown. The data were produced by immunoSEQ multiplex PCR, yet TCRdb's version contains in-frame clones alone and is incomplete. The sample records 15,000 to 20,000 clones, about two thirds being singletons. These data belong to a study of Tregs in tolerant kidney transplant recipients. As for the study in general: Sorting used antibodies to exclude donor cells.

Germline trimming cut 5 bases from V and 1 base from J; bases unmatched to any gene: 7. The CDR3 has 15 amino acids. Germline-derived CDR1 and CDR2 are SEHNR and FQNEAQ (reference sequence). The chain carries TRBV7-9 and TRBJ2-5, with TRBD1 matching 7 bases. The clonotype originates from a human donor in good health. Source material: Tregs from blood cultured with allogeneic cells. CDR3 in DNA: TGTGCCAGCAGCCCGCTACGGGACAGCCAAGAGACCCAGTACTTC. Protein: CASSPLRDSQETQYF.